This T cell receptor beta chain is from a study of blood T cell repertoires in COVID-19. Study-wide background: Specimens from acute and convalescent COVID-19 originated in the United States, Italy and Spain. T cells, B-cell-depleted T cells, or PBMCs supplied cDNA or gDNA.

Original processing methods: Cell counts per sample came from amplifying reference gene primers. Assay: immunoSEQ multiplex PCR; the TCRdb copy retains only in-frame clones and omits some. V, J and clone size are taken as reported in that table, and D and trimming were inferred from the DNA itself. The repertoire has fewer than 300,000 clones, about 80% of them found once; the top ten carry around 7.8%. Regarding this clone: One end of the junction does not line up with germline, which may come from a read error.

There are 16 residues in the CDR3. Per germline, CDR1 SSHAT and CDR2 FNYEAQ (reference sequence). The chain has TRBV7-7 and TRBJ1-5, with D unresolved. The source material was peripheral blood. The sequence was obtained from a human donor in a cohort sampled during active COVID-19. CDR3 amino acids: CASSLGLLDSNQPQHF. The DNA for the CDR3 is TGTGCTAGCAGCTTAGGTCTCCTAGACAGCAATCAGCCCCAGCATTTT.